What follows are 21 T cell receptor beta chains derived from one specimen sequenced in a study of blood T cell repertoires in COVID-19. The method was immunoSEQ multiplex PCR; TCRdb's version includes in-frame clones alone and lacks a portion of them. The sample has roughly 670,000 clones, 75% to 90% seen once. Sequences were obtained from peripheral blood. Receptor source: a woman aged 18-30 years with acute or convalescent COVID-19.

The chain carries TRBV24-1 and TRBJ1-2; D may be TRBD1 (5 bases). CDR1 KGHDR and CDR2 SFDVKD come from the germline V gene. Trimming shortened V by 5 bases and J by 7 bases, and 13 bases separated the two germline ends. The CDR3 consists of 13 residues. The CDR3, as DNA: TGTGCCACCAGTGGCCGGCAAGGGGTTGGCTACACCTTC. Its protein product is CATSGRQGVGYTF.

V usage is TRBV11-2 and J usage is TRBJ1-1; 9 bases match TRBD1. V shed 6 bases, J shed 8 bases, and the junction held 13 bases outside the gene matches. The CDR3 has 15 amino acids. CDR1 SGHAT and CDR2 FQNNGV come from the germline V gene. The CDR3 nucleotides read TGTGCCAGCAGTCAGATCTACAGGGGGCGGAGAGAAGCTTTCTTT. Its translation is CASSQIYRGRREAFF.

The chain links TRBV28 to TRBJ1-5; D perhaps matches TRBD1 (6 bases). This CDR3 comprises 12 residues. From germline, CDR1 is MDHEN and CDR2 SYDVKM. V was shortened by 6 bases and J by 7 bases, with 10 bases between the two germline ends. DNA for the CDR3: TGTGCCAGCAGCGCTGGGGGCCAGCCCCAGCATTTT. This codes for CASSAGGQPQHF.

CDR3 amino acids: CASSYLGLAGGYEQFF. CDR3 in DNA: TGTGCCAGCAGTTACCTCGGACTAGCGGGGGGATACGAGCAGTTCTTC. The rearrangement uses TRBV6-5 and TRBJ2-1, with TRBD2 matching 14 bases. Germline V gene sequence: CDR1 MNHEY, CDR2 SVGAGI. V was pared by 2 bases and J by 10 bases, with 7 bases of the junction left unmatched. The CDR3 is made up of 16 amino acids.

The chain combines TRBV12-3 or TRBV12-4 with TRBJ1-5; D call uncertain. V lost 4 bases and J 4 bases, leaving 8 bases between the germline ends. This CDR3 spans 13 amino acids. CDR3 sequence (DNA): TGTGCCAGCAGTTATACATTAAATCAGCCCCAGCATTTT. It codes for CASSYTLNQPQHF.

V gene TRBV5-6 combines with J gene TRBJ1-2; perhaps TRBD1 as D (5 bases). The CDR3 covers 14 residues. V was pared by 3 bases and J by 3 bases, with 12 bases between. The germline CDR1 and CDR2 sequences are SGHDT and YYEEEE. CDR3 region: CASSWWEGYYGYTF. DNA of the CDR3: TGTGCCAGCAGCTGGTGGGAGGGGTACTATGGCTACACCTTC.

V usage is TRBV3-1 (or the pseudogene TRBV3-2) and J usage is TRBJ1-1; D is ambiguous. The germline V gene has CDR1 LGHDT and CDR2 YNNKEL (reference sequence). Trimming pared 4 bases from V and 1 base from J, leaving 10 bases between. This CDR3 is 14 amino acids long. CDR3 sequence reads: CASSPTPGNTEAFF. CDR3 bases: TGTGCCAGCAGCCCGACCCCGGGGAACACTGAAGCTTTCTTT.

The chain has TRBV24-1 and TRBJ2-3; D not certain. This CDR3 region has 13 residues. Germline V gives CDR1 KGHDR, CDR2 SFDVKD. The V and J ends lost 1 base and 2 bases respectively, with 3 bases between them. The CDR3 loop reads CATSDFNTDTQYF. CDR3 bases: TGTGCCACCAGTGATTTCAACACAGATACGCAGTATTTT.

The chain has TRBV7-2 and TRBJ1-2, with no clear D. V shed 4 bases and J shed 5 bases, with 17 bases lying between them. CDR3 length: 15 residues. Germline V gene data show CDR1 as SGHTA and CDR2 as FQGNSA. CDR3 DNA sequence: TGTGCCAGCAGCTCCCGGAGGGATACGAGTTATGGCTACACCTTC. Amino acid sequence: CASSSRRDTSYGYTF.

V usage is TRBV30 and J usage is TRBJ2-7; tentatively, D is TRBD1 (5 bases). Trimming cost V 3 bases and J 4 bases, with 25 bases left between them. This CDR3 is built from 17 residues. The V gene's germline CDR1 is GTSNPN and CDR2 SVGIG (reference sequence). The CDR3 loop reads CAWRPQSWLQGSYEQYF. CDR3 coding DNA: TGTGCCTGGAGACCTCAATCGTGGCTGCAGGGATCTTACGAGCAGTACTTC.

This chain uses TRBV11-2 with TRBJ1-6; D is perhaps TRBD1 (6 bases). Trimming shortened V by 5 bases and J by 7 bases, and 15 bases separated the two germline ends. There are 15 residues in the CDR3. The germline V gene has CDR1 SGHAT and CDR2 FQNNGV. The CDR3 coding sequence is TGTGCCAGCAGCCAGGGGACAAGAGGCAATTCACCCCTCCACTTT. Protein sequence: CASSQGTRGNSPLHF.

V and J are TRBV7-9 and TRBJ1-1; a weak D match, TRBD1 (5 bases). This CDR3 contains 15 residues. V was shortened by 4 bases and J by 1 base, with 13 bases between the two germline ends. Germline CDR1 is SEHNR and CDR2 is FQNEAQ (reference sequence). The CDR3 sequence: CASSSQDGANTEAFF. As DNA, the CDR3 is TGTGCCAGCAGCTCGCAGGATGGGGCGAACACTGAAGCTTTCTTT.

This clone was seen only once. The V gene is TRBV21-1, the J gene TRBJ2-2; TRBD1 was called by the table and not checked on the DNA. TRBV21-1 is a listed pseudogene. The CDR3 totals 17 residues. CDR3 DNA: TGTGCCAGCAGCAAGCTTCGGAAGCAGGGAATTACCGGGGAGCTGTTTTTT. This sequence encodes CASSKLRKQGITGELFF.

V is TRBV13 and J is TRBJ1-2; 7 bases are shared with TRBD1. V was pared by 4 bases and J by 4 bases, with 12 bases of the junction left unmatched. Germline V lookup: CDR1 PRHDT, CDR2 FYEKMQ (reference sequence). The CDR3 totals 16 residues. For the CDR3, the DNA is TGTGCCAGCAGCTCTCCCACAGGGGCAGGACCCTATGGCTACACCTTC. Translation gives CASSSPTGAGPYGYTF.

The rearrangement links TRBV19 to TRBJ2-2; 9 bases map to TRBD1. In germline, CDR1 is LNHDA, CDR2 SQIVND (reference sequence). With V trimmed by 8 bases and J by 7 bases, 8 bases remained unmatched. The CDR3 is 14 amino acids. CDR3 bases: TGTGCCAGTGTCACAGGGGGCCAATTCGGGGAGCTGTTTTTT. Amino acid sequence: CASVTGGQFGELFF.

As concerns this clone: Other DNA sequences within the sample encode an identical CDR3. The gene calls are TRBV2 and TRBJ1-2; D is perhaps TRBD1 (5 bases). Trimming stripped 8 bases from V and 2 bases from J, with 15 bases between. Germline lookup yields CDR1 SNHLY and CDR2 FYNNEI. This CDR3 is 14 amino acids long. CDR3 amino acids: CASGREGTNYGYTF. CDR3 sequence (DNA): TGTGCCAGCGGACGGGAGGGGACCAACTATGGCTACACCTTC.

The chain combines TRBV5-4 with TRBJ2-3; 11 bases match TRBD1. J gave up 6 bases and V 3 bases, and 9 bases lay outside the gene matches. Per the germline V gene, CDR1 is SGHNT and CDR2 is YYREEE (reference sequence). The CDR3 contains 16 residues. CDR3 nucleotide sequence: TGTGCCAGCAGCTATCATTGGACAGGGGGCAAGGATACGCAGTATTTT. Encoded protein: CASSYHWTGGKDTQYF. The full variable domain, with the rest looked up from reference TRBV5-4 and TRBJ2-3, is ETGVTQSPTHLIKTRGQQVTLRCSSQSGHNTVSWYQQALGQGPQFIFQYYREEENGRGNFPPRFSGLQFPNYSSELNVNALELDDSALYLCASSYHWTGGKDTQYFGPGTRLTVL.

This clone was found once. The V gene is TRBV29-1, the J gene TRBJ2-2, with D unresolved. Germline assignment: CDR1 SQVTM and CDR2 ANQGSEA. CDR3 length: 11 amino acids. The CDR3 bases are TGCAGTTGTAGGAACACCGGGGAGCTGTTTTTT. Residues: CSCRNTGELFF.

This chain's CDR3 is CASSTNQATSHPSEQFF. The CDR3 nucleotides read TGTGCCAGCAGCACCAACCAGGCCACTAGCCACCCTAGTGAGCAGTTCTTC. The chain recombines TRBV9 with TRBJ2-1, with TRBD2 as a possible D gene (6 bases). Germline V gene sequence: CDR1 SGDLS, CDR2 YYNGEE. This CDR3 is built from 17 residues. Trimming took off 4 bases at V and 9 bases at J, with 26 bases between the two ends. Supplemented by reference TRBV9 and TRBJ2-1, the full variable domain reads DSGVTQTPKHLITATGQRVTLRCSPRSGDLSVYWYQQSLDQGLQFLIQYYNGEERAKGNILERFSAQQFPDLHSELNLSSLELGDSALYFCASSTNQATSHPSEQFFGPGTRLTVL.

The chain employs TRBV28 and TRBJ1-1; D gene ambiguous. V was clipped by 3 bases and J by 4 bases, with 9 bases between them. Germline V CDR1 and CDR2: MDHEN, SYDVKM. This CDR3 spans 13 amino acids. CDR3 amino acids: CASSFKPSTEAFF. The CDR3 DNA reads as TGTGCCAGCAGTTTTAAGCCGAGCACTGAAGCTTTCTTT.

This chain connects TRBV6-5 to TRBJ2-7; TRBD2 agrees at 7 bases. Germline V gives CDR1 MNHEY, CDR2 SVGAGI. CDR3 size: 14 residues. V trimming: 8 bases; J trimming: 3 bases; junction bases outside the gene matches: 10. The CDR3 DNA reads as TGTGCCAGCGGGGAGGGGAACAGGTTCTACGAGCAGTACTTC. It is translated as CASGEGNRFYEQYF.